The following is a T cell receptor (beta chain) sequence with its context. Its antigen is unknown. Within one base of it there is no much larger clone, and no base qualities were kept. This entry comes from a study of cytomegalovirus exposure and HLA in healthy donors (dated by TCRdb to 2016 to 2017). Background for the entire study: According to an earlier analysis of several hundred of the donors, some 170 million T cells yielded 90 million to 130 million unique TCR beta sequences and around 300 Gb of sequence data. An early release that covered more than 550 HLA-typed donors contained approximately 300 gigabases of sequencing data and about 84 million unique TCR sequences. Among the roughly 400 genotyped donors, roughly 80% belonged to the genetic ancestry cluster associated with self-reported Caucasian donors. The study was designed to test whether signatures of past pathogen exposure could be identified by cataloging public T cell receptors. The T cell repertoires of 700 or so subjects were profiled by immunosequencing and related to cytomegalovirus serostatus. In addition to the first cohort of 500 to 850 subjects, a separate validation cohort of under 150 different subjects was used. The study combined high-throughput TCR immunosequencing, statistical association of individual TCRs with disease status, and machine learning to predict cytomegalovirus infection status. A later analysis re-examined previously published TCR beta repertoires from roughly 650 donors and added high-resolution HLA genotyping to investigate patterns of TCR occurrence. Rather than using new phenotypic data, the later analysis identified candidate immune exposures from TCR beta sequences and from how often those sequences occurred across donors. In an earlier analysis of more than 550 of the donors, high-throughput TCR beta sequencing was used to judge whether each TCR beta V gene segment behaved as functional or pseudogenic. Donor age, sex, ethnicity and CMV serostatus were compiled alongside the repertoire data. A later genetic analysis took genome-wide SNP genotypes for about 55% of the roughly 670 donors and used that subset as a discovery cohort. Every discovery cohort repertoire had been produced on one sequencing platform. HLA typing covered class I and class II loci at four-digit resolution. Typing coverage varied by locus: roughly 629-640 donors for A, B, C, DRB1 and DQB1; approximately 500 for DQA1; about 600 for DPA1; more than 450 for DPB1. About five DR-DQ haplotypes were treated as single units for association and clustering because of strong linkage in the cohort. Among almost 400 genotyped donors of the cohort, an average of 235,054 unique TCR beta nucleotide sequences were sequenced per donor, 15% to 20% of them non-productive. What the study reported, not specific to this receptor: The classifier was reported to diagnose cytomegalovirus status with high specificity and sensitivity in both the original and validation cohorts. In a later analysis, some 18,000 TCR beta sequences were associated with specific HLA alleles at a false discovery rate of 0.05. In a later genetic analysis, a missense DCLRE1C variant was associated with V-gene and J-gene trimming of TCR beta chains, and the association was replicated in an independent cohort. A further reported finding was that TCR beta sequences accurately predicted the HLA-A and HLA-B alleles for most subjects in the first cohort. In a later genetic analysis, fewer N-insertions in productive TCRs were reported among donors in an Asian-associated ancestry cluster than the roughly 700-donor mean. It was suggested by the authors that the approach could potentially be generalized to other disease states and immunological phenotypes. Most TCR sequences were seen in very few donors, while some public TCRs were found in many individuals. HLA typing was unavailable for some donors at each locus, so association tests used only the typed subset. The study listed 150 to 200 TCR beta chains as associated with cytomegalovirus. According to a later analysis, most CMV-associated TCR beta chains appeared to be HLA-restricted, and the HLA associations seemed to be driven largely by CMV exposure. Several of the top co-occurrence clusters appeared to be linked to parvovirus B19, influenza, CMV and Epstein-Barr virus, according to a later analysis. For the cohort, immune exposure information was limited to CMV serostatus. Linkage disequilibrium might explain the correlated functional status among segregating V segments, but an unknown experimental factor could not be ruled out. When HLA alleles, especially DR and DQ, strongly co-occurred, TCR associations were difficult to assign to individual alleles. The presence/absence analyses assumed that sequencing depth was roughly uniform across donors, and that assumption may not be true. In vitro tests confirmed that a few of the cytomegalovirus-associated TCR beta chains recognize cytomegalovirus antigens. In an earlier analysis of over 550 of the donors, most TCR beta V segments were observed in productive rearrangements about 90% or about 30% of the time, broadly matching IMGT annotations. A later analysis found that HLA-associated TCR beta chains were more clonally expanded and had lower generation probabilities than equally common non-associated chains. The earlier analysis of 587 of the donors excluded some 15 rarely observed V segments, including chromosome 9 orphons, because counts were too low. According to a later analysis, TCR association rates differed among HLA loci, with DRB1 alleles showing the most associated TCRs and HLA-C alleles showing the fewest. A cluster of highly shared sequence variants was judged likely to be a technical artifact of the sequencing pipeline. In this cohort, only TCR beta chains were sequenced, and detectable features were limited by the absence of alpha or paired-chain data.

Preparation of the library involved the immunoSEQ multiplex PCR assay. For the multiplex PCR, a mixture combining 60 forward primers for TCR Vbeta segments and 13 reverse primers for TCR Jbeta segments was used. The CDR3 region of rearranged TCR beta genes was amplified from genomic DNA by a multiplex PCR assay. The amplified TCR beta libraries were sequenced on the Illumina HiSeq System as 87-base-pair reads. The authors' pipeline ran thus. A later analysis tallied some 79 million unique TCR beta chains across the 700 or so repertoires, and 10 million to 11 million of those chains were shared by two or more donors. To remove PCR and sequencing errors, raw reads were error-corrected and collapsed into unique sequences using a nearest-neighbor algorithm that merged closely related sequences. Alignment of CDR3 sequences to IMGT reference sequences was used to assign V, D and J gene segments. For a sequence to be retained, at least a six-nucleotide match to both a V gene segment and a J gene segment was required. Rearrangements were called productive when the CDR3 lacked stop codons and stayed in frame with V and J; all others were non-productive. Following IMGT convention, CDR3 was defined as the stretch from the second conserved V-encoded cysteine to the conserved J-encoded phenylalanine. The earlier analysis of about 590 of the donors excluded sequences that lacked an unambiguous match to a single V gene segment. In an earlier analysis of roughly 600 of the donors, a V segment was called functional when productive rearrangements were above 56.7%, and segregating when the standard deviation between donors exceeded 5%. To diagnose cytomegalovirus status from the catalog of TCR beta chain sequences, a statistical classification framework was built. In a later analysis, V and J genes were assigned by comparing TCR nucleotide sequences against IMGT/GENE-DB human TR gene sequences. A later analysis assigned CDR3 sequences and most-parsimonious VDJ recombination scenarios with the TCRdist pipeline. In a later analysis, each TCR beta chain was defined by its CDR3 amino acid sequence together with its V-gene family, and reads without a unique V-gene family were excluded. To address suspected cross-contamination and a sequencing artifact, a later analysis removed 550 to 750 highly shared, low-generation-probability nucleotide sequences. A later analysis calculated a clonal expansion index for each public chain from normalized within-repertoire ranks of inferred template counts. In a later analysis, generation probabilities were computed with a VDJ recombination model fitted to out-of-frame rearrangements, and the resulting probabilities were checked against IGoR. Hypergeometric tests were used in a later analysis to score TCR-TCR, TCR-HLA and TCR-CMV co-occurrence, with a repertoire-size bias correction applied to the TCR pairs. False discovery rates were estimated in a later analysis by permuting HLA or CMV assignments 20 times. A later analysis grouped co-occurring TCRs with DBSCAN, adding TCRdist sequence similarity when clustering within HLA-allele-positive subsets. For co-occurrence clustering, repertoires with fewer than 30,000 or more than 120,000 public chains were excluded, along with 4 to 6 repertoires with anomalous nucleotide sharing. TCRdb's version of the immuneACCESS table is confined to in-frame rearrangements and falls short of the full clone set. An unresolved V gene accounts for under half of the shortfall where checked; the remainder is of unknown origin. For V, J and clone size, that table is used; D and trimming come from the DNA. For this sample the table gives over 100,000 clones, of which around 77% were detected only once. The ten largest account for 3.5% to 5% of the sample.

The cohort was made up of approximately 700 healthy bone marrow donors. At the time of sampling, every cohort member was nominally healthy, though immune exposures that went unrecorded were likely present. The donor was CMV seropositive and belonged to the group of about 290 seropositive cohort members. Every donor gave a peripheral blood sample, and the peripheral blood mononuclear cells from that sample were used for TCR beta sequencing. The Qiagen DNeasy Blood Extraction Kit was used to extract genomic DNA from the blood cell samples. The source of this sequence is a male donor in good health and CMV-seropositive. Sequencing was carried out using PBMCs.

The DNA sequence is TGTGCCATCAGTGAGTCCGGGTCGCAGCCCCAGCATTTT. This codes for CAISESGSQPQHF. Recombination linked TRBV10-3 to TRBJ1-5; too little of a D gene remains to name it. V drops 0 bases and J drops 7 bases, leaving 7 bases in between. The germline V gene yields ENHRY for CDR1 and SYGVKD for CDR2. From cysteine to phenylalanine, the CDR3 is 13 amino acids long. Only CDR3 DNA is held: 39 bases, read in frame from base 1.